The source of this T cell receptor beta chain is a study of shared clonotypes between healthy human individuals. Trimming left V 4 bases short and J 8 bases short, with 11 bases between. Germline V gives CDR1 LNHDA, CDR2 SQIVND (reference sequence). The CDR3 is 12 residues long. This clone has a handful of counts. The antigen remains undetermined. Data came from immunoSEQ multiplex PCR; TCRdb stores just in-frame clones and leaves some out. The profile shows about 1 million clones, about 75% of them singletons. Naive CD45RA+ and memory CD45RA-negative subsets were split from CD4+ cells. Overall study findings and caveats: Memory subsets generally showed smaller estimated richness than naive subsets did. Clonotype sharing across donors was expected to vary with sequencing depth.

The sequencing sample was made of memory CD4+ T cells sorted from blood. Specified subset: CD45RA-negative fraction. This sequence originates from a man between 18 and 35 years old in good health. The J gene is TRBJ1-2, the V gene TRBV19; D remains unclear. The CDR3 sequence: CASSSRAGGYTF. CDR3 nucleotides: TGTGCCAGTAGTAGCCGGGCAGGAGGCTACACCTTC.